This is a list of T cell receptor beta chains from one sample in a study of cytomegalovirus exposure and HLA in healthy donors. The data were produced by immunoSEQ multiplex PCR, yet TCRdb's version contains in-frame clones alone and is incomplete. The sample contains 150,000 to 200,000 clones, roughly 91% of which appear only once. What was sequenced was PBMCs. Receptors originate from a woman aged 18-29 years in good health and CMV-seropositive. CDR3s include the opening cysteine and the closing phenylalanine or tryptophan. D genes are given only for firm matches. Clone size is shown for a subset of rows, as once, few, many or a class of expanded clone.

TRBV9	TRBJ2-5	.	.	CASSVARDFQETQYF	TGTGCCAGCAGCGTAGCAAGGGACTTCCAAGAGACCCAGTACTTC
TRBV4-2	TRBJ2-7	TRBD2	.	CASSQPSLAGASYEQYF	TGTGCCAGCAGCCAACCCAGCCTAGCGGGGGCCTCCTACGAGCAGTACTTC
TRBV7-9	TRBJ2-7	.	.	CASSLGGNYEQYF	TGTGCCAGCAGCTTAGGCGGAAACTACGAGCAGTACTTC
TRBV4-1	TRBJ1-1	TRBD1	.	CASSETGSEAFF	TGCGCCAGCAGCGAGACAGGGAGTGAAGCTTTCTTT
TRBV6-5	TRBJ1-2	.	few	CASTQGQGRYGYTF	TGTGCCAGTACTCAGGGGCAGGGAAGGTATGGCTACACCTTC
TRBV18	TRBJ1-1	TRBD1	once	CASSPQGALNTEAFF	TGTGCCAGCTCACCACAGGGGGCCTTGAACACTGAAGCTTTCTTT
TRBV5-1	TRBJ2-7	TRBD2	.	CASSQIAGDEQYF	TGCGCCAGCAGTCAGATAGCGGGAGACGAGCAGTACTTC
TRBV11-3	TRBJ2-2	.	medium-sized	CASSPRGYTGELFF	TGTGCCAGCTCCCCTCGGGGTTACACCGGGGAGCTGTTTTTT
TRBV5-1	TRBJ1-1	TRBD1	.	CASSLVGTGLGTEAFF	TGCGCCAGCAGCTTGGTTGGGACAGGGTTGGGCACTGAAGCTTTCTTT
TRBV19	TRBJ2-7	TRBD2	.	CASSKIDGLAGGSSYEQYF	TGTGCCAGTAGTAAAATAGACGGACTAGCGGGAGGGTCCTCCTACGAGCAGTACTTC
TRBV27	TRBJ2-2	TRBD1	.	CASSPEGQGVPGELFF	TGTGCCAGCAGTCCCGAGGGACAGGGGGTGCCCGGGGAGCTGTTTTTT
TRBV5-4	TRBJ2-2	.	.	CASSLRGGTGELFF	TGTGCCAGCAGCTTAAGAGGGGGCACCGGGGAGCTGTTTTTT
TRBV11-2	TRBJ2-1	TRBD2	.	CASRLTSGSTGEQFF	TGTGCCAGCAGACTAACTAGCGGGAGTACCGGTGAGCAGTTCTTC
TRBV28	TRBJ2-4	.	.	CASRPGLAKNIQYF	TGTGCCAGCAGGCCGGGACTAGCCAAAAACATTCAGTACTTC
TRBV9	TRBJ2-3	.	.	CASSVPDSSNTQYF	TGTGCCAGCAGCGTACCGGACAGTTCGAATACGCAGTATTTT
TRBV7-6	TRBJ2-5	TRBD1	.	CASSPDRGETQYF	TGTGCCAGCAGCCCGGACAGGGGGGAGACCCAGTACTTC
TRBV28	TRBJ1-2	.	.	CASSFEGYGYTF	TGTGCCAGCAGTTTTGAGGGCTATGGCTACACCTTC
TRBV28	TRBJ1-2	.	.	CASNVRGDYGYTF	TGTGCCAGCAACGTCAGGGGAGACTATGGCTACACCTTC
TRBV15	TRBJ2-7	TRBD2	.	CATSGTSGRSYEQYF	TGTGCCACCAGCGGGACTAGCGGGAGGTCCTACGAGCAGTACTTC
TRBV7-3	TRBJ2-7	TRBD1	.	CASSPTGVGSYEQYF	TGTGCCAGCAGCCCAACAGGGGTAGGCTCCTACGAGCAGTACTTC